Shown below are 2 T cell receptor beta chains from a single sample sequenced in a study of blood T cell repertoires in COVID-19. The method was immunoSEQ multiplex PCR; TCRdb's version includes in-frame clones alone and lacks a portion of them. The repertoire holds 150,000 to 200,000 clones, with roughly 85% as singletons. The specimen was peripheral blood. These receptor sequences come from a woman aged 80 or older with acute or convalescent COVID-19.

The CDR3 bases are TGTGCCACCCGACAGGGTGGGCAGCCCCAGCATTTT. This encodes CATRQGGQPQHF. V and J are TRBV15 and TRBJ1-5; TRBD1 aligns across 7 bases. This CDR3 contains 12 residues. Germline V gene sequence: CDR1 LNHNV, CDR2 YYDKDF (reference sequence). Trimming at V came to 8 bases and at J to 7 bases, leaving 5 bases not matched to a gene.

The gene calls are TRBV10-2 and TRBJ2-7; 11 nucleotides match TRBD2. The CDR3 contains 16 residues. Germline trimming cut 2 bases from V and 5 bases from J; bases unmatched to any gene: 8. The germline CDR1 and CDR2 sequences are WSHSY and SAAADI. The DNA for the CDR3 is TGCGCCAGCAGTGAGACCTTAGCGGGAGGGCCACACGAGCAGTACTTC. Amino acid sequence: CASSETLAGGPHEQYF.